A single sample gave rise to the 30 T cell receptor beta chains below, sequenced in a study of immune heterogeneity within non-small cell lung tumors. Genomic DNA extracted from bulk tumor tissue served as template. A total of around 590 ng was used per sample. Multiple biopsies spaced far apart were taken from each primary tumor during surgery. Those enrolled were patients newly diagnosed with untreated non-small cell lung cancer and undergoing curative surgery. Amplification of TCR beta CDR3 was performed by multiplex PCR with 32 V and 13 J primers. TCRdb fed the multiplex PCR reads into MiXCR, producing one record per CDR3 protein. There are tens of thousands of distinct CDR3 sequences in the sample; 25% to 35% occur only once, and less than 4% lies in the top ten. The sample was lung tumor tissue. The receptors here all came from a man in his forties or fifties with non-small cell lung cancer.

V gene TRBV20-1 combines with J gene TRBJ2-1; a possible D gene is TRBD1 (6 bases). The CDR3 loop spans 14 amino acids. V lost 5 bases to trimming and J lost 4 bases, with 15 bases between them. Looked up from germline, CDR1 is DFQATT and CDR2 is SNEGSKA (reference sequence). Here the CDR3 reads CSAWDKSFYNEQFF. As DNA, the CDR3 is TGCAGTGCTTGGGACAAGTCCTTTTACAATGAGCAGTTCTTC.

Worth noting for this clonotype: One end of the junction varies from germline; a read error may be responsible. The CDR3 region has the DNA TGTGCTAGCAGCTTATCCCAGGGCACTGAAGCTTTCTTT. It codes for CASSLSQGTEAFF. The V call is TRBV7-7, the J call TRBJ1-1; D perhaps matches TRBD1 (5 bases). The CDR3 runs 13 residues. Germline CDR1 and CDR2: SSHAT and FNYEAQ (reference sequence).

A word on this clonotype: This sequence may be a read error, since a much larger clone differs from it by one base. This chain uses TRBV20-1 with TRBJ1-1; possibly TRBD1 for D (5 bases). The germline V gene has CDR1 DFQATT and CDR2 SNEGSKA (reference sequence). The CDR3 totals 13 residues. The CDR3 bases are TGCAGTGCTAGGAGGGGTATGGACACTGAATCTTTCTTT. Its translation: CSARRGMDTESFF.

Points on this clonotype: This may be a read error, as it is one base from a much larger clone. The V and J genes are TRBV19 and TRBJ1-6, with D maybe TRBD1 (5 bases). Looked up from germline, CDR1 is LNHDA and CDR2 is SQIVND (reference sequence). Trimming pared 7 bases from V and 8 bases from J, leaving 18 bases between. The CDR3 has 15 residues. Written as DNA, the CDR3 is TGTGCCAGTAAGGGGCAGGGCCAATATCATTCACCCCTCCACTTT. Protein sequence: CASKGQGQYHSPLHF.

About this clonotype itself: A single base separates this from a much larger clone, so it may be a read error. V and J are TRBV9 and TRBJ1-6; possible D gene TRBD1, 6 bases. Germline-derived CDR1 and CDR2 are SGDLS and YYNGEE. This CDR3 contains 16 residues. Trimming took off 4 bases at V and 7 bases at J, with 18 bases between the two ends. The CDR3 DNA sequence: TGTGCCAGCAGCCCAGGGACATGGGTGGGCAATTCACCCCTCCACTTT. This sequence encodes CASSPGTWVGNSPLHF. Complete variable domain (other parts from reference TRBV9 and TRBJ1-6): DSGVTQTPKHLITATGQRVTLRCSPRSGDLSVYWYQQSLDQGLQFLIQYYNGEERAKGNILERFSAQQFPDLHSELNLSSLELGDSALYFCASSPGTWVGNSPLHFGNGTRLTVT.

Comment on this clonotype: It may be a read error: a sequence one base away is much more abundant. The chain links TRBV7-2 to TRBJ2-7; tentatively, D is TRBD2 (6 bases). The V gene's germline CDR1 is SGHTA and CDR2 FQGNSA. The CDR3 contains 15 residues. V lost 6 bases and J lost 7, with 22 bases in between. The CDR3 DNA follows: TGTGCCAGCAGTTACGGCGGGTCGGGAGACAAAGAGCAGTACTTC. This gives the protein CASSYGGSGDKEQYF.

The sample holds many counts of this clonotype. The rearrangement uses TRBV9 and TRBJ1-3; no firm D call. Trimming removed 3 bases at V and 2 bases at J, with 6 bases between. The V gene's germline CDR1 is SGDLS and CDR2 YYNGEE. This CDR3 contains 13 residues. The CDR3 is CASSGGTGNTIYF. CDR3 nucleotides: TGTGCCAGCAGCGGGGGTACTGGAAACACCATATATTTT.

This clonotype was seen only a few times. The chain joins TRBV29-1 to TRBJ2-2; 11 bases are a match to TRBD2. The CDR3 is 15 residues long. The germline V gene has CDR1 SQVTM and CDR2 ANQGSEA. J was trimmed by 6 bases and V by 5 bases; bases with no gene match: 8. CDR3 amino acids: CSVRALAGGAGELFF. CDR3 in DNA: TGCAGCGTTAGGGCGTTAGCGGGAGGGGCCGGGGAGCTGTTTTTT.

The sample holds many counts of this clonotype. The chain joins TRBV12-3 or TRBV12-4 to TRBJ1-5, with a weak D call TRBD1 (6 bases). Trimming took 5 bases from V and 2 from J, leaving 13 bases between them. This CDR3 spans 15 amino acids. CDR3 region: CASSPGVGGNQPQHF. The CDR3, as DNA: TGTGCCAGCAGTCCAGGGGTCGGTGGCAATCAGCCCCAGCATTTT.

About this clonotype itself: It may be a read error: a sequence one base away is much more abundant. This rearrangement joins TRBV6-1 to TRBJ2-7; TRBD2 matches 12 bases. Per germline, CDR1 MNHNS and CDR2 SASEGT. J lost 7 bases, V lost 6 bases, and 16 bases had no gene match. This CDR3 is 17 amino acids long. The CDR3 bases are TGTGCCAGCAGCTCCACGGGACTAGCGGGTGAGCCAGAAGAGCAGTACTTC. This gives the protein CASSSTGLAGEPEEQYF.

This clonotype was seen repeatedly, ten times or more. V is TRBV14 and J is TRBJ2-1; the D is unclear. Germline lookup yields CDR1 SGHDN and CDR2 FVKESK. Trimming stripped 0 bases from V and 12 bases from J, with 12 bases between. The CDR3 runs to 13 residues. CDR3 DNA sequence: TGTGCCAGCAGCCAAGATCGGTCCTCGCGGCAGTTCTTC. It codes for CASSQDRSSRQFF.

The CDR3 region has the DNA TGTGCCAGCAGTTTAGGGGCTGCTAGCACAGATACGCAGTATTTT. This translates into CASSLGAASTDTQYF. The V and J genes are TRBV27 and TRBJ2-3; tentatively, D is TRBD1 (5 bases). Germline-derived CDR1 and CDR2 are MNHEY and SMNVEV (reference sequence). This CDR3 is 15 amino acids long. V shed 2 bases and J shed 0 bases, with 9 bases lying between them.

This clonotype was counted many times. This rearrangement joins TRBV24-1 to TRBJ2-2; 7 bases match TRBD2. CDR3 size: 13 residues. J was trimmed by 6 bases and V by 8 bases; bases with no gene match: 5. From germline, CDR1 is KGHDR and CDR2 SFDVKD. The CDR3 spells CATTGGGAGELFF. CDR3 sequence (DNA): TGTGCCACCACCGGTGGGGGGGCCGGGGAGCTGTTTTTT.

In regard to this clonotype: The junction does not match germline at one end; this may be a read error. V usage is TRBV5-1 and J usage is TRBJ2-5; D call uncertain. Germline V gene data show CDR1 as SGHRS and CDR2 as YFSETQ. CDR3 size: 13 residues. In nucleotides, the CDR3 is TGCACCAGCAGCCCACAAGGCCAGGAGACCCAGTACTTC. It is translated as CTSSPQGQETQYF.

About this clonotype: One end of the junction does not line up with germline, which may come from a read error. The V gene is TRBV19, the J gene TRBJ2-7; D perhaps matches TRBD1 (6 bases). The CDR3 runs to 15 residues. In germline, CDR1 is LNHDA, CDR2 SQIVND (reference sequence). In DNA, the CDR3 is TGTGCCAGTAGTATAGTTGGGGACACATCCTACGAGGAGTACTTC. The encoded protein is CASSIVGDTSYEEYF.

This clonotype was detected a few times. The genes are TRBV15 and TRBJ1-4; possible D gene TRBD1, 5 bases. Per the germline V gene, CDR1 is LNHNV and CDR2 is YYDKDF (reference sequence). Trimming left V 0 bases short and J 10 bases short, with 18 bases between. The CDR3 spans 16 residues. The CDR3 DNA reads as TGTGCCACCAGCAGAGACGGGGCCACTACGCCCACAAAACTGTTTTTT. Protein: CATSRDGATTPTKLFF.

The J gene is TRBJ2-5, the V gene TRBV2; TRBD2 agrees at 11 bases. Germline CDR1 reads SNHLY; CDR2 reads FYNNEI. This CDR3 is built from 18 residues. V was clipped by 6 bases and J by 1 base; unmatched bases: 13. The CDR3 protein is CASRQTSGSFRVQETQYF. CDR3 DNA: TGTGCCAGCAGACAAACTAGCGGGAGTTTTAGGGTCCAAGAGACCCAGTACTTC.

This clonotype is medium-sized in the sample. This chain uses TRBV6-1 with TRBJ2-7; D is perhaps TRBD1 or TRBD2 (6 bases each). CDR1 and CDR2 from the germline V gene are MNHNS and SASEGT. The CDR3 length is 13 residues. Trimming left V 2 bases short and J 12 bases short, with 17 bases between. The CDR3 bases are TGTGCCAGCAGTGAACAGGGGACTCCTAAAGCGTACTTC. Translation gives CASSEQGTPKAYF.

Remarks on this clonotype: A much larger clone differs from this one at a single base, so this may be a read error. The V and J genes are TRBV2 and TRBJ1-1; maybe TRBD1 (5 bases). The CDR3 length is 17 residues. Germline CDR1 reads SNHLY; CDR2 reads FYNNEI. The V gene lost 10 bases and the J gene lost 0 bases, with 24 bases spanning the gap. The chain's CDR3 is CAIERAGFTIMNTEAFF. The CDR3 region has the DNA TGTGCCATTGAGCGCGCAGGGTTCACCATAATGAACACTGAAGCTTTCTTT.

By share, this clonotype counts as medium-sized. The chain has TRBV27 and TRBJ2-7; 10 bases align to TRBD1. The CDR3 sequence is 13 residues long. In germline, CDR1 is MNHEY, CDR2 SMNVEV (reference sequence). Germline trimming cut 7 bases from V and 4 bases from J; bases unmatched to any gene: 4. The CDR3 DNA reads TGTGCCAGCAAGCGGACAGGGGGATACGAGCAGTACTTC. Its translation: CASKRTGGYEQYF.

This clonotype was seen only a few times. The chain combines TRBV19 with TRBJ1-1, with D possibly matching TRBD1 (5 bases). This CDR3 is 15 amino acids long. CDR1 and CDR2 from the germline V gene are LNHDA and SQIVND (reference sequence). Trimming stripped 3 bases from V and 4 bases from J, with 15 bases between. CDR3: CASSIPGTGGTEAFF. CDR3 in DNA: TGTGCCAGTAGTATCCCAGGGACCGGGGGCACTGAAGCTTTCTTT.

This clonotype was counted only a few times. Here the CDR3 DNA reads TGTGCCATCAGTGAGTCTGAACTAGCGTCTCAGTTCTTC. Translating gives CAISESELASQFF. V and J are TRBV10-3 and TRBJ2-1; TRBD2 aligns across 7 bases. V lost 0 bases and J lost 13; bases outside the gene matches: 6. This CDR3 comprises 13 residues. Per the germline V gene, CDR1 is ENHRY and CDR2 is SYGVKD.

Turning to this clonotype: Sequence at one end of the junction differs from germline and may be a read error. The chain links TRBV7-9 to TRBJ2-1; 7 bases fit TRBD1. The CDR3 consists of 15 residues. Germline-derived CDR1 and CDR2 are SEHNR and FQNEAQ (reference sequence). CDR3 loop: CASRYETGLYGEEFF. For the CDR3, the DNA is TGTGCCAGCAGATACGAGACAGGGTTATATGGTGAGGAGTTCTTC. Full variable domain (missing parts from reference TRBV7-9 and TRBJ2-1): DTGVSQNPRHKITKRGQNVTFRCDPISEHNRLYWYRQTLGQGPEFLTYFQNEAQLEKSRLLSDRFSAERPKGSFSTLEIQRTEQGDSAMYLCASRYETGLYGEEFFGPGTRLTVL.

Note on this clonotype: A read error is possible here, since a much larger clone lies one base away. The CDR3 is CASRTGQGAISRNTIYF. As DNA, the CDR3 is TGTGCCAGCAGAACCGGACAGGGGGCAATCTCTCGAAACACCATATATTTT. This chain links TRBV6-2 or TRBV6-3 with TRBJ1-3, with TRBD1 matching over 11 bases. CDR1 and CDR2 from the germline V gene are MNHEY and SVGEGT. This CDR3 contains 17 residues.

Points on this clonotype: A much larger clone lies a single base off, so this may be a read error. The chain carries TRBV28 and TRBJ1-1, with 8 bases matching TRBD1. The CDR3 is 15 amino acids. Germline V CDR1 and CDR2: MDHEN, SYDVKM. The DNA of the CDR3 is TGTGCCAGTCTGCCGACAGGGGATTCGAACACTGAAGGTTTCTTT. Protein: CASLPTGDSNTEGFF.

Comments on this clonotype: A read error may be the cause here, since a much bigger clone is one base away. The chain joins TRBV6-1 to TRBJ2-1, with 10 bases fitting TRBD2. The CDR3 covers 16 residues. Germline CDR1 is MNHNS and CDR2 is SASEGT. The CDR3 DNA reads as TGTGCCAGCAGTGGCGCTAGCGGGAGCTCCTACAAAGAGCAGTTCTTC. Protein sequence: CASSGASGSSYKEQFF.

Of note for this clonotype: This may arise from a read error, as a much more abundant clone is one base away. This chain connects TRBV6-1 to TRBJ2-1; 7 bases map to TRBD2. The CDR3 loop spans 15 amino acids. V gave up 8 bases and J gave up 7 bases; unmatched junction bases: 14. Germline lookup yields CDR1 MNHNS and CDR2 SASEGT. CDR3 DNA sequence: TGTGCCAGCGGTGCCGGGAGGCCCCCGGGGAATGAGCAGTTCTTC. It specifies CASGAGRPPGNEQFF.

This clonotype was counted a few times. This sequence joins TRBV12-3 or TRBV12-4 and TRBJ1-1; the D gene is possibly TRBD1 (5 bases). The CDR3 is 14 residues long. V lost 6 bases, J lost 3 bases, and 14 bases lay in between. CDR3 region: CASSKRGLHTEAFF. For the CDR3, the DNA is TGTGCCAGCAGCAAAAGGGGATTGCACACTGAAGCTTTCTTT.

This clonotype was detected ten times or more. The CDR3 sequence is CATSGKSGATGELFF. CDR3 DNA: TGTGCCACCAGCGGAAAAAGCGGGGCGACCGGGGAGCTGTTTTTT. J is TRBJ2-2 and V is TRBV15; TRBD2 matches at 7 bases. The germline gives CDR1 LNHNV, CDR2 YYDKDF (reference sequence). Trimming cost V 5 bases and J 5 bases; bases outside gene matches: 8. The CDR3 length is 15 residues.

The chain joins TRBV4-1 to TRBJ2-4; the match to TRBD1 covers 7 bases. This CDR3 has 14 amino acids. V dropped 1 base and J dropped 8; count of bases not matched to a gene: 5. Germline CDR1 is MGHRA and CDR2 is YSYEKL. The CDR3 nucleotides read TGCGCCAGCAGCCAAGGGCAGGGGACAGACATTCAGTACTTC. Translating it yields CASSQGQGTDIQYF.